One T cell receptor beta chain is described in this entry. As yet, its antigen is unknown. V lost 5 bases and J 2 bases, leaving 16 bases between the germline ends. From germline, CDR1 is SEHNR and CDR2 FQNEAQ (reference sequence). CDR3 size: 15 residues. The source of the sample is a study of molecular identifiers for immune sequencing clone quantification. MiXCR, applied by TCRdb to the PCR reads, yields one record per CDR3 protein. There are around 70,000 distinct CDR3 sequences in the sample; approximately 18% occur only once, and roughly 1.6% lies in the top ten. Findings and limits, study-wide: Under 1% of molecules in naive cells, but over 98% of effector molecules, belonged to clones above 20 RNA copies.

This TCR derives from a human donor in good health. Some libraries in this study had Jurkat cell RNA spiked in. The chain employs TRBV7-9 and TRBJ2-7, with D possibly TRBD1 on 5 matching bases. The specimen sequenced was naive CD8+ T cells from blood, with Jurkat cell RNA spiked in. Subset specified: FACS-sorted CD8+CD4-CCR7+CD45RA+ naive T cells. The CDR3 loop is CASSDDSTGAYEQYF. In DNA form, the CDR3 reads TGTGCCAGCAGCGATGACTCAACAGGAGCCTACGAGCAGTACTTC.